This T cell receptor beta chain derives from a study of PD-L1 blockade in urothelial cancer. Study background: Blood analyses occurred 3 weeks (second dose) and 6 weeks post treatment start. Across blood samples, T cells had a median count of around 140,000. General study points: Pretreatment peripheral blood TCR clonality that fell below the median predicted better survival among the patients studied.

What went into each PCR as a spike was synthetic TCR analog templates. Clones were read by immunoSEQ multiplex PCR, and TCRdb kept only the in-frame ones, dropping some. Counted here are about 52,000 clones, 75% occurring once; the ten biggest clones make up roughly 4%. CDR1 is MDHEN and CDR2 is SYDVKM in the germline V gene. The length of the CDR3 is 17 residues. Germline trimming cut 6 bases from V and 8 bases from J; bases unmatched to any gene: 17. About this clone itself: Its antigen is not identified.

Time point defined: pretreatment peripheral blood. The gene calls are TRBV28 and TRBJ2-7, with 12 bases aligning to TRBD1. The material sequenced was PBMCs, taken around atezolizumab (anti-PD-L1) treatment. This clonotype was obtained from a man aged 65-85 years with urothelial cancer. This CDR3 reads CASSLRPGQGAGGKQYF. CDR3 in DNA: TGTGCCAGCAGCCTGCGCCCGGGACAGGGGGCCGGGGGGAAGCAGTACTTC.